This is a list of T cell receptor beta chains from one sample in a study of shared clonotypes between healthy human individuals. The assay was immunoSEQ multiplex PCR, and TCRdb's table has in-frame clones only and misses some. In the table there are about 510,000 clones, about 75% of which are singletons. Specimen: PBMCs. The receptors here all came from a woman in her thirties or forties in good health. Some clones in this sample may be carry-over from other donors' samples. Each CDR3 is given with its conserved first and last residue. D genes are given only for firm matches. Expanded clones are given a class, and other clones once, few, many or no size at all.

>TRBJ1-2|-|-|TRBV7-2
CASSPSVGIYGYTF
TGTGCCAGCAGCCCCTCCGTTGGTATCTATGGCTACACCTTC
>TRBJ2-1|TRBD2|once|TRBV5-4
CASSLGLAGGGASNEQFF
TGTGCCAGCAGCTTGGGACTAGCGGGAGGGGGGGCCTCTAATGAGCAGTTCTTC
>TRBJ2-7|TRBD2|-|TRBV9
CASSIFSSGSPYEQYF
TGTGCCAGCAGCATCTTCTCTAGCGGGAGTCCCTACGAGCAGTACTTC
>TRBJ1-1|-|-|TRBV5-1
CASSFRGNTEAFF
TGCGCCAGCAGCTTCAGGGGGAACACTGAAGCTTTCTTT
>TRBJ2-1|-|-|TRBV28
CASSPLDFYNEQFF
TGTGCCAGCAGTCCCCTCGACTTTTACAATGAGCAGTTCTTC
>TRBJ2-1|TRBD1|-|TRBV7-8
CASSFPTGDQQFF
TGTGCCAGCAGCTTTCCGACAGGGGATCAGCAGTTCTTC
>TRBJ2-7|TRBD1|-|TRBV6-6
CATTTGSYVEQYF
TGTGCCACCACGACAGGGTCCTACGTCGAGCAGTACTTC
>TRBJ1-4|TRBD1|-|TRBV5-4
CASSSGTGREKLFF
TGTGCCAGCAGCTCCGGGACAGGGCGTGAAAAACTGTTTTTT
>TRBJ2-7|TRBD2|-|TRBV6-6
CASSREGEQYF
TGTGCCAGCAGTCGGGAGGGAGAGCAGTACTTC
>TRBJ2-7|-|once|TRBV10-3
CAISEPFLGESAYEQYF
TGTGCCATCAGTGAGCCATTTTTGGGAGAGTCGGCCTACGAGCAGTACTTC
>TRBJ1-2|TRBD1|-|TRBV6-5
CASSRQGAAYGYTF
TGTGCCAGCAGTAGACAGGGGGCGGCCTATGGCTACACCTTC
>TRBJ2-1|TRBD2|few|TRBV7-9
CASSHDGTSGMSSYNEQFF
TGTGCCAGCAGCCATGATGGGACTAGCGGGATGAGCTCCTACAATGAGCAGTTCTTC
>TRBJ2-1|TRBD2|once|TRBV6-4
CASSSDGTAGDEQFF
TGTGCCAGCAGTAGTGACGGAACCGCGGGGGATGAGCAGTTCTTC
>TRBJ2-1|-|-|TRBV5-1
CASSRLAVGGNEQFF
TGCGCCAGCAGTAGGCTAGCGGTAGGGGGGAATGAGCAGTTCTTC
>TRBJ1-2|-|-|TRBV27
CASSLWGGDYGYTF
TGTGCCAGCAGTTTATGGGGCGGGGACTATGGCTACACCTTC
>TRBJ1-2|-|-|TRBV11-2
CASSLGPGDGYTF
TGTGCCAGCAGCTTAGGGCCAGGGGATGGCTACACCTTC
>TRBJ2-7|-|once|TRBV5-4
CASSLEVPPGAYEQYF
TGTGCCAGCAGCTTGGAAGTACCCCCCGGGGCCTACGAGCAGTACTTC
>TRBJ2-5|-|-|TRBV5-1
CASSTGVQETQYF
TGCGCCAGCAGCACCGGGGTGCAAGAGACCCAGTACTTC
>TRBJ1-4|-|-|TRBV19
CASTPLGPNEKLFF
TGTGCCAGTACCCCATTAGGTCCGAATGAAAAACTGTTTTTT
>TRBJ2-1|-|-|TRBV5-1
CASSPRGSYNEQFF
TGCGCCAGCAGCCCCAGGGGTTCCTACAATGAGCAGTTCTTC
>TRBJ2-5|TRBD2|-|TRBV29-1
CSAAGGLAVGETQYF
TGCAGCGCAGCCGGCGGACTAGCAGTAGGGGAGACCCAGTACTTC
>TRBJ2-1|TRBD1|-|TRBV27
CASRGQGPVNEQFF
TGTGCCAGCAGGGGACAGGGGCCTGTCAATGAGCAGTTCTTC
>TRBJ2-7|-|-|TRBV5-6
CASSLFAGILGEQYF
TGTGCCAGCAGCTTGTTTGCGGGAATACTAGGCGAGCAGTACTTC
>TRBJ2-7|-|-|TRBV4-1
CASSQGDTGYDKQYF
TGCGCCAGCAGCCAAGGGGACACGGGCTACGACAAGCAGTACTTC
>TRBJ2-7|-|-|TRBV18
CASSPPSGEQYF
TGTGCCAGCTCACCACCGTCCGGCGAGCAGTACTTC
>TRBJ2-3|TRBD2|-|TRBV9
CASSPHSSGRVLTDTQYF
TGTGCCAGCAGCCCTCACAGCAGCGGGAGGGTCCTCACAGATACGCAGTATTTT
>TRBJ2-7|-|-|TRBV2
CASSRNWYEQYF
TGTGCCAGCTCCAGGAATTGGTACGAGCAGTACTTC
>TRBJ2-5|-|-|TRBV2
CASSGQGETQYF
TGTGCCAGCAGTGGGCAGGGGGAGACCCAGTACTTC
>TRBJ2-7|TRBD1|-|TRBV28
CASSSPGTGGRYEQYF
TGTGCCAGCAGTTCCCCCGGGACAGGGGGACGCTACGAGCAGTACTTC
>TRBJ2-1|-|-|TRBV2
CASSLGQNNEQFF
TGTGCCAGCAGTCTGGGACAAAACAATGAGCAGTTCTTC
>TRBJ1-2|-|-|TRBV27
CASSSDSFSGYGYTF
TGTGCCAGCAGCTCCGATTCCTTTTCTGGCTATGGCTACACCTTC
>TRBJ2-7|TRBD2|-|TRBV7-9
CATPGASGRSYEQYF
TGTGCCACACCCGGGGCTAGCGGGAGGTCCTACGAGCAGTACTTC
>TRBJ1-4|-|once|TRBV2
CASSEGQANEKLFF
TGTGCCAGCAGTGAGGGCCAAGCTAATGAAAAACTGTTTTTT
>TRBJ1-5|TRBD1|-|TRBV19
CASTDRQGGNQPQHF
TGTGCCAGTACCGACCGACAGGGCGGCAATCAGCCCCAGCATTTT
>TRBJ2-2|TRBD2|-|TRBV18
CASSPRLAGNTGELFF
TGTGCCAGCTCACCACGACTAGCGGGGAACACCGGGGAGCTGTTTTTT
>TRBJ2-7|TRBD1|-|TRBV28
CASSPPQTGQFYEQYF
TGTGCCAGCAGCCCCCCTCAGACAGGGCAATTCTACGAGCAGTACTTC
>TRBJ2-7|-|-|TRBV11-2
CASSLDSGSSYEQYF
TGTGCCAGCAGCTTAGATTCTGGGAGCTCCTACGAGCAGTACTTC
>TRBJ1-2|-|-|TRBV9
CASSARNNYGYTF
TGTGCCAGCAGCGCCAGGAATAACTATGGCTACACCTTC
>TRBJ2-5|TRBD2|-|TRBV6-5
CASSSGLAGGGETQYF
TGTGCCAGCAGTTCCGGACTAGCGGGAGGGGGAGAGACCCAGTACTTC